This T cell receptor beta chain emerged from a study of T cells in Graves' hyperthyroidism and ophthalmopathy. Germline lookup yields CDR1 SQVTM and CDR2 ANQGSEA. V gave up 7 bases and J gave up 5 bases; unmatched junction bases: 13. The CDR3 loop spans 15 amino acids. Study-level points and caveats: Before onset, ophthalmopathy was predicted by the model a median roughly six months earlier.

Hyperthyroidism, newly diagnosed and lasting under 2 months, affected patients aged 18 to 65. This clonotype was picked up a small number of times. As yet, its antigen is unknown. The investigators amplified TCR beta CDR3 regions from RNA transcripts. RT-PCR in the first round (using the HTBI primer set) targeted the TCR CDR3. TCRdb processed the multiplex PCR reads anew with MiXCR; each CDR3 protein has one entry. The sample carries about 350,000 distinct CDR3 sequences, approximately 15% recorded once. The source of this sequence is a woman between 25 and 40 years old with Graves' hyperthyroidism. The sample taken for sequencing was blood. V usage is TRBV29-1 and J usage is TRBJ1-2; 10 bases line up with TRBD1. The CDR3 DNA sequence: TGCAGCGCCTCGCCCGGGACAGGGGTAGGATATGGCTACACCTTC. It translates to CSASPGTGVGYGYTF.